What follows describes a single T cell receptor (beta chain). Antigen unknown. Only in-frame clones appear in the TCRdb table, and some are missing; sequencing was by immunoSEQ multiplex PCR. The data contain fewer than 150,000 clones, 90% of them singletons. CDR3 length equals 15 residues. Germline V lookup: CDR1 SGHDN, CDR2 FVKESK. Trimming pared 5 bases from V and 5 bases from J, leaving 16 bases between. The data originate from a study of T cell responses to AZD1222 COVID-19 vaccine. Study information: Second doses at about 4 or about 12 weeks were pooled. Whole-study results and caveats: Only a handful of people who got AZD1222 tested seropositive at baseline. The peak T cell response came first, and repertoires were sampled only after it. Nearly half of spike-specific TCRs reportedly target variant regions that are unmutated in the B.1.351 and B.1.1.7 variants.

The chain employs TRBV14 and TRBJ2-1, with D perhaps TRBD2 (5 bases). The sequencing used peripheral blood, collected on day 0 of AZD1222 vaccination. The clonotype was recovered from an adult in good health. The DNA of the CDR3 is TGTGCCAGCAGCAGTCCGTGGGAGAGGGACAATGAGCAGTTCTTC. Protein product: CASSSPWERDNEQFF.